This TCR beta chain came from a study of beta chain features in type 1 diabetes. Whole-study context: Patients shared similar age, gender and cell yields with healthy donors. General study points: PCR might favor shorter templates, equally in patients and controls. Shortening that was moderate but significant affected the TCRB CDR3s of Type 1 diabetes patients in all four CD4+ subsets. Patients' naive, central memory and regulatory TCRB repertoires appeared more alike than those of healthy donors.

Expressed TCRB transcripts got sequenced, as all isolated RNA was reverse transcribed. Sequencing was performed with immunoSEQ multiplex PCR; in TCRdb, only in-frame clones are kept and a portion is missing. This sample has about 120,000 clones, with roughly a sixth found just once. As concerns this clone: Its matching antigen is unknown.

The sequencing sample was made of central memory CD4+ T cells from blood. This TCR came from a man aged 18-30 years with type 1 diabetes.

CDR3 sequence (DNA): TGTGCCAGCAGCGTAAGCGTGTCAGGGGGGATAAGCGAGCAGTACTTC. Amino acids: CASSVSVSGGISEQYF. V usage is TRBV9 and J usage is TRBJ2-7; D might be TRBD1 (7 bases). V lost 1 base and J 6 bases, leaving 20 bases between the germline ends. The CDR3 is 16 amino acids. Per the germline V gene, CDR1 is SGDLS and CDR2 is YYNGEE.